This T cell receptor (beta chain) comes out of a study of T cell repertoires in ileal Crohn's disease. At the level of the study: Patients had a median approximately 8-year disease duration, and less than 45% were active smokers. Operated complications were stricturing disease (approximately 61%) and penetrating disease (about 39%).

This clone was counted a few times. What it binds is not known. General observations from the study: Sorted CD8 T cells held more high-frequency clones than CD4.

Included were adult ileal or ileocolonic Crohn's patients indicated for ileocolonic resection. TCRdb's table, derived via immunoSEQ multiplex PCR, lists solely in-frame clones and lacks some. The data hold over 9,500 clones, with approximately 82% observed a single time. Per germline, CDR1 SQVTM and CDR2 ANQGSEA. Between the trimmed V and J ends, which lost 8 bases and 0 bases, there was a span of 10 bases. The CDR3 runs to 12 residues. Source material: ileal tissue. This clonotype was sampled from an adult with Crohn's disease. The V gene is TRBV29-1, the J gene TRBJ1-1; D remains unclear. CDR3 sequence: CSLQKMNTEAFF. The CDR3 coding sequence is TGCAGCTTACAGAAGATGAACACTGAAGCTTTCTTT.